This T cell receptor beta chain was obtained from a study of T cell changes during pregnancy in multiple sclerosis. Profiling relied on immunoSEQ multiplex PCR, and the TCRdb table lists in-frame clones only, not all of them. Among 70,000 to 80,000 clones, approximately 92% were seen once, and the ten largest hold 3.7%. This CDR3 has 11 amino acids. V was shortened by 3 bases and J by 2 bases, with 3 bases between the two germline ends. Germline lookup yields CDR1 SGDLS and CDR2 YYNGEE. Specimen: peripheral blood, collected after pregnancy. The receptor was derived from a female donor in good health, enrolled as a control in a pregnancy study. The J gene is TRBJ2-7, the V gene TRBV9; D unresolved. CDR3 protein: CASSGAYEQYF. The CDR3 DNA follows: TGTGCCAGCAGCGGCGCCTACGAGCAGTACTTC.